This T cell receptor beta chain was documented in a study of blood T cell repertoires in COVID-19. Study information: The United States, Italy and Spain were the sources of the acute and convalescent COVID-19 samples. Sources were T cells, B-cell-depleted T cells, or PBMCs; the material itself was cDNA or gDNA.

Assay: immunoSEQ multiplex PCR; the TCRdb copy retains only in-frame clones and omits some. The sample includes some 45,000 clones, about 91% of them seen just once. Germline V lookup: CDR1 SNHLY, CDR2 FYNNEI. V lost 1 base and J 10 bases, leaving 14 bases between the germline ends. The CDR3 spans 14 residues. Sequencing was done on a sample of peripheral blood. This sequence originates from a man between 60 and 75 years old with active COVID-19. The chain links TRBV2 to TRBJ1-5; D is unresolved. DNA of the CDR3: TGTGCCAGCAGTGAAGGGAAAGGAGGACGTCCCCAGCATTTT. Amino acids: CASSEGKGGRPQHF.